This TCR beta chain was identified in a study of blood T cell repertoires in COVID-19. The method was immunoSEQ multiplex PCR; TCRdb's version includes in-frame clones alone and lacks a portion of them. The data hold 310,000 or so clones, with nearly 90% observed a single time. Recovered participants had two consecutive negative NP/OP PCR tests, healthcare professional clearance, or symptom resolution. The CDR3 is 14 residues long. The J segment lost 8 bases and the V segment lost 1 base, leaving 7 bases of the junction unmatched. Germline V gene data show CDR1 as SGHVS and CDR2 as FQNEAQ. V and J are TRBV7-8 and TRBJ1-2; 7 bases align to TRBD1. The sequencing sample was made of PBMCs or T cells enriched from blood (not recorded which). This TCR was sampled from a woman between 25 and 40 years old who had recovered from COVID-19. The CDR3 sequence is CASSLVRGLEGYTF. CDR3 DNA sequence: TGTGCCAGCAGCTTAGTTAGGGGGCTTGAGGGCTACACCTTC.